This T cell receptor (beta chain) was recorded in a study of T cells after yellow fever vaccination. Whole-study findings and limits: Faster peaking, at day 5 versus 15, marked a secondary response that was weaker. The CD4 compartment and the CD8 compartment contained a small share of clonotypes in common. Post-booster reappearance was seen for most primary-vaccination clones (roughly 97% CD4, around 90% CD8).

Template switching by 5'RACE produced TCR cDNA, adding a universal primer site and UMIs. MiXCR, run by TCRdb on the 5' RACE reads, gives a single entry per CDR3 protein. The sample comprises some 670,000 distinct CDR3 sequences, approximately 13% of which are singletons, and about 15% rests with the top ten. With regard to this clonotype: As yet, its antigen is unknown. This clone may be a read error of a much larger clone one base away.

This CDR3 contains 13 residues. Germline V CDR1 and CDR2: SGHVS, FNYEAQ. This chain joins TRBV7-6 and TRBJ1-2, with 7 bases fitting TRBD1. The sequence was obtained from a man aged 25-40 years who received the YFV17D yellow fever vaccine. Material: PBMCs, obtained on the day of the yellow fever booster vaccination. The CDR3 spells CASSPTGNYGCTF. In DNA form, the CDR3 reads TGTGCCAGCAGCCCGACAGGGAACTATGGCTGCACCTTC.